Below, one T cell receptor beta chain is given with its context. Its antigen is still unknown. The record originates from a study of T cells after yellow fever vaccination. A process of 5'RACE template switching, which added a universal primer site and UMIs, was used to make TCR cDNA. TCRdb processed the 5' RACE reads anew with MiXCR; each CDR3 protein has one entry. The sample shows roughly 70,000 distinct CDR3 sequences, roughly 8% of them seen only once. Study results and caveats: Abundant clonotypes from the bulk population could contaminate FACS-sorted repertoires. It was a weaker secondary response, yet one that peaked faster, at day 5 versus 15. The study re-detected most primary-vaccination clones after the booster (roughly 96% CD4, roughly 91% CD8).

The sequenced sample was CD8+ T cells sorted from PBMCs, obtained on the day of the yellow fever booster vaccination. This sequence was found in a man aged 25 to 45 who received the YFV17D yellow fever vaccine.

Here the CDR3 DNA reads TGTGCCAGCAGGAGCGGGGTGGGAAGCCACGAGCAGTACTTC. Residues: CASRSGVGSHEQYF. The chain recombines TRBV28 with TRBJ2-7; the match to TRBD2 covers 7 bases. The V gene end was trimmed by 6 bases and the J gene end by 5 bases; junction bases not matched to a gene: 10. The CDR3 covers 14 residues. The germline V gene encodes CDR1 MDHEN and CDR2 SYDVKM.